This T cell receptor (beta chain) was captured by sequencing in a study of OX40 agonist ivuxolimab in advanced cancers. Overall study context: Patients were dosed intravenously with ivuxolimab at 0.01 to 10 mg/kg every 2 weeks. One patient with hepatocellular carcinoma and two with cutaneous melanoma, three in all, had partial responses.

V lost 0 bases and J 2 bases, leaving 9 bases between the germline ends. The CDR3 totals 15 residues. The germline V gene encodes CDR1 MGHRA and CDR2 YSYEKL. Only one count was recorded for this clone. Clones were sequenced by immunoSEQ multiplex PCR, and TCRdb holds only the in-frame ones, with some missing. The table shows some 80,000 clones, with about 94% occurring only once. V gene TRBV4-1 combines with J gene TRBJ2-3; TRBD1 or TRBD2 may be the D gene (5 bases each). The source was CD4+ or CD8+ T cells sorted from blood, collected in a trial of the OX40 agonist ivuxolimab. This TCR came from an adult with an advanced solid tumor such as melanoma, head and neck, liver or kidney cancer. CDR3 sequence reads: CASSQDWGTTDTQYF. The CDR3 coding sequence is TGCGCCAGCAGCCAAGATTGGGGGACCACAGATACGCAGTATTTT.